This record looks at one T cell receptor beta chain sequence and its context. Its antigen is still unknown. No quality values exist for individual bases; no much larger clone is one base distant. Receptor libraries were prepared by the immunoSEQ multiplex PCR assay. What TCRdb holds here is the immuneACCESS table cut down to in-frame rearrangements. Part of the clones is not present; checked against another copy, under half of the missing clones reflect an unresolved V gene, and the others are unexplained. This sample has around 65,000 clones in its table, and approximately 91% of those were observed once. More than 1.5% of the sample is held by the ten biggest clonotypes. Measured from the cysteine to the phenylalanine, the CDR3 is 14 residues long. The entry retains the CDR3 DNA only, 42 bases that are in frame from base 1. CDR1 and CDR2, per the germline V gene, are SGDLS and YYNGEE. Germline trimming: 0 bases from V, 14 bases from J; junction bases outside gene matches: 9.

The data were obtained in a study of T cell changes during pregnancy in multiple sclerosis (dated by TCRdb to about 2019). In terms of the full investigation: The study examined how the T cell repertoire changed over the course of pregnancy in women with multiple sclerosis.

This specimen consisted of peripheral blood, obtained in the first trimester of pregnancy. The sequence was collected from a female donor with multiple sclerosis, enrolled in a pregnancy study. The rearrangement joined TRBV9 to TRBJ2-3; 10 central bases correspond to TRBD2. The CDR3 is CASSVGGASGSVYF. Read as DNA, the sequence is TGTGCCAGCAGCGTAGGAGGGGCTAGCGGGAGTGTGTATTTT.